This is a list of T cell receptor beta chains from one sample in a study of shared clonotypes between healthy human individuals. The repertoire was sequenced with immunoSEQ multiplex PCR; TCRdb's copy has only in-frame clones and lacks some. Altogether roughly 1,000,000 clones are present, more than 75% being singletons, with the ten largest covering approximately 0.5%. The sample consisted of memory CD4+ T cells from PBMCs. The receptors stem from a man aged 18 to 30 in good health. Some clones in this sample may be carry-over from other donors' samples. CDR3s include the opening cysteine and the closing phenylalanine or tryptophan. A D gene is named only where the DNA matches it firmly. For some rows the clone size is stated as once, few or many, or as a class when expanded; others skip it.

V,size,D,J,DNA,CDR3
TRBV21-1,NA,NA,TRBJ2-5,TGTGCCAGCAGCAGGGGTAGCGGGAGGGCAGAGAAAGAGACCCAGTACTTC,CASSRGSGRAEKETQYF
TRBV6-1,NA,NA,TRBJ2-1,TGTGCCAGCAGTACGGGACCCCCCTGGTTGCTGTTCTTC,CASSTGPPWLLFF
TRBV7-9,few,TRBD1,TRBJ1-2,TGTGCCAGCAGCTTCACACAGGGGGCGCCTGGCTACACCTTC,CASSFTQGAPGYTF
TRBV2,few,NA,TRBJ1-1,TGTGCCAGCAGTCGCCAGGGGCGAGACACTGAAGCTTTCTTT,CASSRQGRDTEAFF
TRBV6-1,NA,TRBD1,TRBJ1-2,TGTGCCAGCAGTGAACCCCAGGGACAGAACCCCTATGGCTACACCTTC,CASSEPQGQNPYGYTF
TRBV7-9,once,NA,TRBJ2-7,TGTGCCAGCAGCTTAGCGGGCGATACCTACGAGCAGTACTTC,CASSLAGDTYEQYF
TRBV5-1,NA,NA,TRBJ1-1,TGCGCCAGCAGCTTGATGGCCGATCCGAACACTGAAGCTTTCTTT,CASSLMADPNTEAFF
TRBV7-3,NA,NA,TRBJ2-6,TGTGCCAGCAGCCCCCAGAGACAGGAGCACTCTGGGGCCAACGTCCTGACTTTC,CASSPQRQEHSGANVLTF
TRBV5-5,NA,NA,TRBJ1-1,TGTGCCAGCAGCTTGGCCGGTTCCACTGAAGCTTTCTTT,CASSLAGSTEAFF
TRBV7-9,NA,NA,TRBJ2-3,TGTGCCAGCAGCTGGCCTTTTGAAGGCCCGACCACAGATACGCAGTATTTT,CASSWPFEGPTTDTQYF
TRBV18,few,NA,TRBJ1-1,TGTGCCAGCTCACCGGTTGATTTGGGAGGAAAGGCTTTCTTT,CASSPVDLGGKAFF
TRBV21-1,NA,NA,TRBJ2-5,TGTGCCAGTTGGGGACTAGCGGGAGTTAGGGAGACCCAGTACTTC,CASWGLAGVRETQYF
TRBV6-5,NA,NA,TRBJ2-7,TGTGCCAGCCAGGGGGGCCTCTCCTACGAGCAGTACTTC,CASQGGLSYEQYF
TRBV5-1,NA,TRBD2,TRBJ2-7,TGCGCCAGCAGCTTGGTGGCGGGAGCCTCCGAGCAGTACTTC,CASSLVAGASEQYF
TRBV11-2,NA,TRBD1,TRBJ2-2,TGTGCCAGCAGCACATCGGGACAGGGGGCCGGGGAGCTGTTTTTT,CASSTSGQGAGELFF
TRBV5-1,once,NA,TRBJ1-1,TGCGCCAGCAGCTTGGCCGTAATGAACACTGAAGCTTTCTTT,CASSLAVMNTEAFF
TRBV5-4,NA,TRBD2,TRBJ2-1,TGTGCCAGCAGCTTCTCACTAGCGGGGGCCTACAATGAGCAGTTCTTC,CASSFSLAGAYNEQFF
TRBV7-9,NA,TRBD2,TRBJ2-7,TGTGCCAGCAGCTTAGATTTTGGACTAGCGGTGCCGAGTCCCTACGAGCAGTACTTC,CASSLDFGLAVPSPYEQYF
TRBV19,NA,TRBD1,TRBJ2-6,TGTGCCAGTAGTTCGGACAGGGCTGGGGCCAACGTCCTGACTTTC,CASSSDRAGANVLTF
TRBV28,once,NA,TRBJ1-2,TGTGCCAGCAGTTCCTCGGGCCGGGACGCCTATGGCTACACCTTC,CASSSSGRDAYGYTF
TRBV7-2,NA,TRBD2,TRBJ2-3,TGTGCCAGCAGCCGGGACGCGGGAGCAGATACGCAGTATTTT,CASSRDAGADTQYF
TRBV11-1,NA,NA,TRBJ1-1,TGTGCCAGCAGCTTAGGACAGAAGACTGAAGCTTTCTTT,CASSLGQKTEAFF
TRBV28,NA,NA,TRBJ2-7,TGTGCCAGCAGTCCCTGGACCTACGAGCAGTACTTC,CASSPWTYEQYF
TRBV7-2,NA,NA,TRBJ2-1,TGTGCCAGCAGCTTGTTAGCGGATTCCTACAATGAGCAGTTCTTC,CASSLLADSYNEQFF
TRBV27,once,TRBD1,TRBJ1-2,TGTGCCAGCAGTTTAAGGGACAGGGGGCAGAATGGCTACACCTTC,CASSLRDRGQNGYTF
TRBV2,few,TRBD2,TRBJ2-1,TGTGCCAGCAGTGAGACTAGCGGGAGCGATGAGCAGTTCTTC,CASSETSGSDEQFF
TRBV28,NA,NA,TRBJ2-7,TGTGCCAGCAGTCGTCCGGGAGATGGGTACGAGCAGTACTTC,CASSRPGDGYEQYF
TRBV7-9,NA,TRBD1,TRBJ1-5,TGTGCCAGCACCGAAGGGACAGGGAGAGGACAGCCCCAGCATTTT,CASTEGTGRGQPQHF
TRBV5-4,NA,NA,TRBJ2-2,TGTGCCAGCAGCTCCGACAGGTGGAACACCGGGGAGCTGTTTTTT,CASSSDRWNTGELFF
TRBV30,once,NA,TRBJ1-2,TGTGCCTGGAGTGTACAGGGCGGCTATGGCTACACCTTC,CAWSVQGGYGYTF
TRBV7-9,NA,NA,TRBJ1-1,TGTGCCAGCAGCTTACGGTCATGGGGGACTGAAGCTTTCTTT,CASSLRSWGTEAFF
TRBV25-1,NA,NA,TRBJ1-2,TGTGCCAGCAGTAATTGGACAGACAACTATGGCTACACCTTC,CASSNWTDNYGYTF
TRBV5-5,once,TRBD2,TRBJ2-7,TGTGCCAGCAGCTTACAAGCGGGGACGACCTACGAGCAGTACTTC,CASSLQAGTTYEQYF
TRBV28,NA,NA,TRBJ1-2,TGTGCCAGCACCGTAGGGGACTATGGCTACACCTTC,CASTVGDYGYTF
TRBV9,NA,TRBD2,TRBJ2-7,TGTGCCAGCAGCGTAGAAGCGGGAGGGTTCTACGAGCAGTACTTC,CASSVEAGGFYEQYF
TRBV5-5,NA,NA,TRBJ1-3,TGTGCCAGCAGCTTGGCCGGCGGCAGGGTAGCTGGAAACACCATATATTTT,CASSLAGGRVAGNTIYF
TRBV28,NA,NA,TRBJ2-7,TGTGCCAGCAGTTTATTGGGGGGGGCATCCTCCTACGAGCAGTACTTC,CASSLLGGASSYEQYF
TRBV28,NA,NA,TRBJ1-1,TGTGCCAGCAGCCGGAGGACTATGAACACTGAAGCTTTCTTT,CASSRRTMNTEAFF
TRBV28,NA,NA,TRBJ1-5,TGTGCCAGCAGTTTGCACGTGGGCGAGGGTAATCAGCCCCAGCATTTT,CASSLHVGEGNQPQHF
TRBV14,NA,NA,TRBJ1-1,TGTGCCAGCAGCCAAGGGTTCGGGGGCACTGAAGCTTTCTTT,CASSQGFGGTEAFF
TRBV5-1,NA,TRBD2,TRBJ2-1,TGCGCCAGCAGCTCGACTAGCGCAACATACAATGAGCAGTTCTTC,CASSSTSATYNEQFF
TRBV18,NA,NA,TRBJ1-1,TGTGCCAGCTCACCTCCACAGGGGAACACTGAAGCTTTCTTT,CASSPPQGNTEAFF